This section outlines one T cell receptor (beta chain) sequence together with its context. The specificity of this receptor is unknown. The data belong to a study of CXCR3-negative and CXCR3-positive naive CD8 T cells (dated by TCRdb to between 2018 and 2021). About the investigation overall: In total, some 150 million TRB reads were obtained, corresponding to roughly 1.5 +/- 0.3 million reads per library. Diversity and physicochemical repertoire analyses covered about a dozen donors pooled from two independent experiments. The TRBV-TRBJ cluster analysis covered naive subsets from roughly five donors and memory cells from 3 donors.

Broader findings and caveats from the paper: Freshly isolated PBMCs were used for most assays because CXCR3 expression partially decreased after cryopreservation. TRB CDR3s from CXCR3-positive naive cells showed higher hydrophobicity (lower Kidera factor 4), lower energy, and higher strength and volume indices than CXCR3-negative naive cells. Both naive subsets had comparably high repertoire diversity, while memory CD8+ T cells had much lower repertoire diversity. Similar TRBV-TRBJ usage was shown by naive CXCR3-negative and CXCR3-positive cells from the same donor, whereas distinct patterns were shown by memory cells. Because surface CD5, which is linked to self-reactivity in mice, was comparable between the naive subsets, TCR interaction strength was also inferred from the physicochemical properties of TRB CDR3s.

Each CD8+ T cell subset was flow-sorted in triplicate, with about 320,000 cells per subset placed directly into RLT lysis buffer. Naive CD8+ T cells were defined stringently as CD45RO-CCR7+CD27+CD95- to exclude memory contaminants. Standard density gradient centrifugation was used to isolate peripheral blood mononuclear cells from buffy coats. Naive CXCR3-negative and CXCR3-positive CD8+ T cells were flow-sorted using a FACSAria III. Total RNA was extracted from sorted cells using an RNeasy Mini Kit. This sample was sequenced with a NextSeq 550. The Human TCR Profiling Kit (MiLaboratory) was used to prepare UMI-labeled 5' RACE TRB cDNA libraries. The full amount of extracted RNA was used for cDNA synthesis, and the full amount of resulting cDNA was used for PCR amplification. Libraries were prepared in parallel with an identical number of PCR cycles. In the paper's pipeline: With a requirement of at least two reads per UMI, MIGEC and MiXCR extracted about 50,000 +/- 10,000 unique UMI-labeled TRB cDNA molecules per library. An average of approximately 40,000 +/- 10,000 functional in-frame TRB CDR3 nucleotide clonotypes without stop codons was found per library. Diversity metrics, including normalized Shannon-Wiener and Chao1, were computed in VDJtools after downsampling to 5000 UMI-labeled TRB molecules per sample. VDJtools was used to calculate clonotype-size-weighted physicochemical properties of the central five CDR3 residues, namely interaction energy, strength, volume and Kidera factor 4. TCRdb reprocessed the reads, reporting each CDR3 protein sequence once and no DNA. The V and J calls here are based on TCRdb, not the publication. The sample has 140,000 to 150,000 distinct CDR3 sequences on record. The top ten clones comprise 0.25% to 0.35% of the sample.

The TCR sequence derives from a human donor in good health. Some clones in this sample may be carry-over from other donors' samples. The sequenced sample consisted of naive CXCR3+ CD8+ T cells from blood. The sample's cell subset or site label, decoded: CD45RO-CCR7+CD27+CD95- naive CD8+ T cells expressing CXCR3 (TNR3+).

The CDR3 reads CASRSGTSQTQYF. Recombination joined TRBV2 with TRBJ2-5; TCRdb selects TRBD2, and the lack of DNA leaves this call unchecked. Counted from cysteine to phenylalanine, this CDR3 has 13 amino acids. No DNA appears here. The germline V gene provides CDR1 SNHLY and CDR2 FYNNEI.